Shown below are 29 T cell receptor beta chains from a single sample sequenced in a study of T-cell reconstitution after alpha-beta-depleted transplantation in children (dated by TCRdb to the mid-2010s). Library preparation was by PCR. Sequencing instrument: Illumina HiSeq 2500. Molecular barcoding was employed in the preparation of TCR libraries, with unique molecular identifiers being used to normalize TCRbeta repertoire quantification. Using fastp trimming at Q25 and MiXCR clonotype assembly, TCRdb reanalyzed the public sequencing data and kept in-frame beta chains. All rows with the same CDR3 protein become a single entry with the most common DNA and genes. The sample yields 260,000 or so distinct CDR3 sequences; around 12% were counted once. The ten largest clones capture about 2.6% of the sample. The sequencing here drew on PBMCs from the stem cell graft donor, taken from the stem cell graft. The receptors here all came from a human donor who donated a stem cell graft to a child with acute lymphoblastic leukemia.

The table lists this clonotype with many counts. The chain is built from TRBV13 and TRBJ2-7, with 9 bases aligning to TRBD1. CDR3 size: 16 residues. Germline-derived CDR1 and CDR2 are PRHDT and FYEKMQ (reference sequence). Trimming cost V 0 bases and J 2 bases; bases outside gene matches: 5. This chain's CDR3 is CASSLGGTGQTYEQYF. The CDR3 DNA reads TGTGCCAGCAGCTTAGGGGGGACAGGGCAAACCTACGAGCAGTACTTC.

The table lists this clonotype with many counts. The rearrangement links TRBV4-3 to TRBJ1-2, with D hard to call. The CDR3 runs to 15 residues. The germline gives CDR1 LGHNA, CDR2 YSLEER. Between the trimmed V and J ends, which lost 0 bases and 0 bases, there was a span of 8 bases. CDR3: CASSQDRLTNYGYTF. The CDR3 nucleotides are TGCGCCAGCAGCCAAGATAGGCTGACTAACTATGGCTACACCTTC.

This clonotype was recorded at least ten times. The J gene is TRBJ2-5, the V gene TRBV7-9, with D possibly TRBD1 on 5 matching bases. The germline CDR1 and CDR2 sequences are SEHNR and FQNEAQ (reference sequence). The CDR3 covers 14 residues. V lost 4 bases to trimming and J lost 4 bases, with 13 bases between them. CDR3 in amino acids: CASSSDRRRETQYF. In DNA form, the CDR3 reads TGTGCCAGCAGCTCAGACAGAAGGCGAGAGACCCAGTACTTC.

This clonotype was seen a few times. The chain employs TRBV20-1 and TRBJ2-3, with D uncertain. V shed 0 bases and J shed 4 bases, with 14 bases lying between them. The CDR3 totals 15 residues. The V gene's germline CDR1 is DFQATT and CDR2 SNEGSKA (reference sequence). CDR3: CSARDLVTAPDTQYF. CDR3 DNA sequence: TGCAGTGCTAGAGATCTCGTGACGGCGCCAGATACGCAGTATTTT.

This clonotype has a count of ten or more. This sequence joins TRBV28 and TRBJ1-1, with 9 bases aligning to TRBD1. The CDR3 covers 15 residues. The V segment lost 1 base and the J segment 5 bases; nucleotides outside the gene matches: 5. Per the germline V gene, CDR1 is MDHEN and CDR2 is SYDVKM. The CDR3 sequence: CASSLYGTGKTEAFF. The CDR3 region has the DNA TGTGCCAGCAGTTTATATGGGACAGGGAAAACTGAAGCTTTCTTT.

This clonotype was counted many times. The rearrangement uses TRBV20-1 and TRBJ1-1; unclear D gene. Germline loops: CDR1 DFQATT, CDR2 SNEGSKA (reference sequence). The CDR3 spans 13 residues. The germline V and J ends were trimmed by 6 bases and 1 base, with 12 bases remaining between them. The CDR3 DNA reads TGCAGTGCCCTAGGTTCCAGGAACACTGAAGCTTTCTTT. Translating it yields CSALGSRNTEAFF.

This clonotype was recorded at least ten times. The rearrangement links TRBV10-3 to TRBJ2-4, with 10 nucleotides matching TRBD2. This CDR3 comprises 17 residues. The ends lost 8 bases at V and 5 bases at J; junction bases unmatched: 15. The germline V gene encodes CDR1 ENHRY and CDR2 SYGVKD. CDR3 loop: CAIRPGLAGAGENIQYF. In DNA form, the CDR3 reads TGTGCCATCCGACCGGGGCTAGCGGGGGCCGGGGAAAACATTCAGTACTTC.

This clonotype was recorded at least ten times. V usage is TRBV7-2 and J usage is TRBJ1-2, with 9 bases aligning to TRBD1. V lost 5 bases to trimming and J lost 2 bases; unmatched junction nucleotides: 6. There are 15 residues in the CDR3. Germline V lookup: CDR1 SGHTA, CDR2 FQGNSA. For the CDR3, the DNA is TGTGCCAGCAGCCCCACGGGACAGGGAAACTATGGCTACACCTTC. This encodes CASSPTGQGNYGYTF.

This clonotype came up many times. This sequence joins TRBV7-2 and TRBJ2-7, with TRBD2 as a possible D gene (6 bases). Germline V CDR1 and CDR2: SGHTA, FQGNSA. CDR3 length: 13 amino acids. V was clipped by 3 bases and J by 5 bases, with 11 bases between them. Written as DNA, the CDR3 is TGTGCCAGCAGCTTGGGGGGTTACGACGAGCAGTACTTC. Its translation: CASSLGGYDEQYF.

The chain links TRBV7-9 to TRBJ1-2, with 12 nucleotides matching TRBD1. Germline V lookup: CDR1 SEHNR, CDR2 FQNEAQ (reference sequence). The J segment lost 4 bases and the V segment lost 5 bases, leaving 8 bases of the junction unmatched. CDR3 length: 16 amino acids. CDR3 sequence reads: CASSPGQGARGYGYTF. The CDR3 region has the DNA TGTGCCAGCAGCCCGGGACAGGGGGCGCGAGGCTATGGCTACACCTTC. The variable domain in full, completed from reference TRBV7-9 and TRBJ1-2, reads DTGVSQNPRHKITKRGQNVTFRCDPISEHNRLYWYRQTLGQGPEFLTYFQNEAQLEKSRLLSDRFSAERPKGSFSTLEIQRTEQGDSAMYLCASSPGQGARGYGYTFGSGTRLTVV.

The sample holds many counts of this clonotype. The V and J genes are TRBV5-5 and TRBJ1-5; no definite D call. Germline V lookup: CDR1 SGHKS, CDR2 YYEKEE (reference sequence). V was clipped by 2 bases and J by 5 bases, with 11 bases between them. This CDR3 contains 14 residues. The DNA for the CDR3 is TGTGCCAGCAGCTTCGGGCAGGTCCATCAGCCCCAGCATTTT. This encodes CASSFGQVHQPQHF.

This clonotype was observed at least ten times. V is TRBV5-1 and J is TRBJ1-2; the D is unclear. The V gene lost 4 bases and the J gene lost 6 bases, with 10 bases spanning the gap. Looked up from germline, CDR1 is SGHRS and CDR2 is YFSETQ. The CDR3 has 12 amino acids. Written as DNA, the CDR3 is TGCGCCAGCAGCACGGAGGGTAATGGCTACACCTTC. This gives the protein CASSTEGNGYTF.

This clonotype was observed many times. This chain connects TRBV5-6 to TRBJ2-1; D gene uncertain. The V end was cut by 2 bases, the J end by 10 bases, with 7 bases between. This CDR3 region has 11 residues. The germline V gene encodes CDR1 SGHDT and CDR2 YYEEEE. CDR3 region: CASSLQREQFF. Written as DNA, the CDR3 is TGTGCCAGCAGCTTACAGCGCGAGCAGTTCTTC.

This clonotype was counted ten times or more. The rearrangement links TRBV7-9 to TRBJ2-2; the D call may be TRBD1 or TRBD2 (5 bases each). This CDR3 contains 15 residues. Trimming cost V 5 bases and J 3 bases, with 13 bases left between them. Germline-derived CDR1 and CDR2 are SEHNR and FQNEAQ (reference sequence). The CDR3 DNA reads TGTGCCAGCAGCCCGACGGGACGGTACACCGGGGAGCTGTTTTTT. It specifies CASSPTGRYTGELFF.

This clonotype was seen at least ten times. The chain recombines TRBV6-2 or TRBV6-3 with TRBJ2-1; D uncertain. The germline CDR1 and CDR2 sequences are MNHEY and SVGEGT. V was shortened by 7 bases and J by 5 bases, with 9 bases between the two germline ends. The CDR3 runs 12 residues. The CDR3 here is CASTTFNNEQFF. In nucleotides, the CDR3 is TGTGCCAGCACCACCTTTAACAATGAGCAGTTCTTC.

This clonotype has at least ten counts. The V call is TRBV7-2, the J call TRBJ1-5, with a weak D call TRBD1 (5 bases). Germline V gene lookup returns CDR1 SGHTA and CDR2 FQGNSA. Trimming pared 4 bases from V and 9 bases from J, leaving 19 bases between. This CDR3 is built from 15 residues. The CDR3 coding sequence is TGTGCCAGCAGCTCGTACCGGGACCAGGAACGGCCCCAGCATTTT. Protein product: CASSSYRDQERPQHF.

The table lists this clonotype with many counts. V is TRBV30 and J is TRBJ1-4, with no clear D. Trimming cost V 2 bases and J 7 bases, with 5 bases left between them. The CDR3 contains 11 residues. Germline-derived CDR1 and CDR2 are GTSNPN and SVGIG (reference sequence). The CDR3 DNA is TGTGCCTGGAGTATTCGTGAAAAACTGTTTTTT. Its translation is CAWSIREKLFF.

This clonotype was recorded many times. V and J are TRBV7-6 and TRBJ1-1; a weak D match, TRBD1 (6 bases). The CDR3 loop spans 15 amino acids. Germline V gives CDR1 SGHVS, CDR2 FNYEAQ. V was trimmed by 2 bases and J by 0 bases, leaving 10 bases between them. In DNA form, the CDR3 reads TGTGCCAGCAGCTTAAGGGGGGCTCTGAACACTGAAGCTTTCTTT. Its translation is CASSLRGALNTEAFF.

This clonotype was observed at least ten times. The chain carries TRBV20-1 and TRBJ2-5; 11 nucleotides agree with TRBD2. Germline assignment: CDR1 DFQATT and CDR2 SNEGSKA (reference sequence). V trimming: 8 bases; J trimming: 4 bases; junction bases outside the gene matches: 9. The CDR3 covers 14 residues. CDR3 loop: CSPTSGGRGETQYF. In DNA, the CDR3 is TGCAGTCCTACTAGCGGGGGAAGGGGAGAGACCCAGTACTTC.

This clonotype was observed many times. The chain employs TRBV7-9 and TRBJ2-7; D uncertain. V dropped 5 bases and J dropped 1 base, with 21 bases sitting between them. This CDR3 has 17 residues. The V gene's germline CDR1 is SEHNR and CDR2 FQNEAQ (reference sequence). CDR3 in DNA: TGTGCCAGCAGCCTGGTTCTGCAGAAAGAACTATCCTACGAGCAGTACTTC. It is translated as CASSLVLQKELSYEQYF.

In this sample, this clonotype turned up many times. This sequence joins TRBV7-9 and TRBJ2-1; TRBD1 agrees at 8 bases. The V segment lost 6 bases and the J segment 8 bases; nucleotides outside the gene matches: 12. Looked up from germline, CDR1 is SEHNR and CDR2 is FQNEAQ (reference sequence). The CDR3 has 15 amino acids. The DNA for the CDR3 is TGTGCCAGCAGGTCCACAGGACAGGGTGGGTATGAGCAGTTCTTC. It translates to CASRSTGQGGYEQFF.

This clonotype has at least ten counts. V and J are TRBV6-6 and TRBJ2-1, with 7 nucleotides matching TRBD1. The CDR3 runs 13 residues. Trimming took 7 bases from V and 5 from J; bases not matched to a gene: 5. CDR1 is MNHNY and CDR2 is SVGAGI in the germline V gene (reference sequence). This CDR3 is CASKRDSNNEQFF. DNA for the CDR3: TGTGCCAGCAAACGGGACAGCAACAATGAGCAGTTCTTC.

The gene calls are TRBV5-4 and TRBJ1-2; TRBD1 is a possible D gene (6 bases). V gave up 0 bases and J gave up 8 bases, with 14 bases separating them. Germline CDR1 is SGHNT and CDR2 is YYREEE (reference sequence). The CDR3 runs to 14 residues. CDR3 nucleotide sequence: TGTGCCAGCAGCTTGGCGGGGGCCTCGAGGGGCTACACCTTC. Translating it yields CASSLAGASRGYTF.

The table lists this clonotype with a count of one. Relative to the germline gene, one junction end is altered; a read error may explain this. V gene TRBV5-1 combines with J gene TRBJ2-5; D remains ambiguous. This CDR3 is built from 13 residues. Germline CDR1 SGHRS, CDR2 YFSETQ. As DNA, the CDR3 is TGCGCCAGCAGCTTTTATGAGGAAGAGACCCGGTACTTC. Protein product: CASSFYEEETRYF.

This clonotype was observed many times. This sequence joins TRBV25-1 and TRBJ2-3; possibly TRBD2 for D (5 bases). Per the germline V gene, CDR1 is MGHDK and CDR2 is SYGVNS. The germline V and J ends were trimmed by 7 bases and 6 bases, with 20 bases remaining between them. The CDR3 is made up of 15 amino acids. This CDR3 reads CASTSLRGFTDTQYF. Here the CDR3 DNA reads TGTGCCAGCACCTCGCTAAGAGGGTTCACGGATACGCAGTATTTT.

Ten or more counts support this clonotype. The chain links TRBV20-1 to TRBJ2-7, with 8 bases that match TRBD2. Germline CDR1 is DFQATT and CDR2 is SNEGSKA (reference sequence). The ends lost 5 bases at V and 4 bases at J; junction bases unmatched: 7. CDR3 length: 13 residues. The CDR3 protein is CSAPSGSQYEQYF. CDR3 DNA: TGCAGTGCTCCCAGCGGGAGTCAGTACGAGCAGTACTTC.

The chain carries TRBV2 and TRBJ1-5; 8 bases agree with TRBD1. Losses at the gene ends were 8 bases for V and 4 bases for J; bases not matched to a gene: 4. Germline V CDR1 and CDR2: SNHLY, FYNNEI. The CDR3 is 13 amino acids. The CDR3 bases are TGTGCCAGCCGGTGGACAGGGAATCAGCCCCAGCATTTT. Residues: CASRWTGNQPQHF.

This clonotype was detected many times. The chain joins TRBV5-1 to TRBJ2-5; 9 bases are shared with TRBD1. CDR1 and CDR2 (germline): SGHRS, YFSETQ. The CDR3 has 16 residues. V shed 1 base and J 5 bases; nucleotides not matched to a gene: 9. CDR3 region: CASSLSPGQGSETQYF. The DNA for the CDR3 is TGCGCCAGCAGCTTGTCCCCGGGACAGGGATCTGAGACCCAGTACTTC.

This clonotype showed up many times. The chain couples TRBV6-2 or TRBV6-3 to TRBJ1-1; TRBD1 is a possible D gene (5 bases). The V and J ends lost 2 bases and 1 base respectively, with 26 bases between them. The CDR3 contains 20 residues. Germline-derived CDR1 and CDR2 are MNHEY and SVGEGT. DNA of the CDR3: TGTGCCAGCAGTTACCGGGTTAACCAGAGAGGGAGGGGAGCGAACACTGAAGCTTTCTTT. Encoded protein: CASSYRVNQRGRGANTEAFF.